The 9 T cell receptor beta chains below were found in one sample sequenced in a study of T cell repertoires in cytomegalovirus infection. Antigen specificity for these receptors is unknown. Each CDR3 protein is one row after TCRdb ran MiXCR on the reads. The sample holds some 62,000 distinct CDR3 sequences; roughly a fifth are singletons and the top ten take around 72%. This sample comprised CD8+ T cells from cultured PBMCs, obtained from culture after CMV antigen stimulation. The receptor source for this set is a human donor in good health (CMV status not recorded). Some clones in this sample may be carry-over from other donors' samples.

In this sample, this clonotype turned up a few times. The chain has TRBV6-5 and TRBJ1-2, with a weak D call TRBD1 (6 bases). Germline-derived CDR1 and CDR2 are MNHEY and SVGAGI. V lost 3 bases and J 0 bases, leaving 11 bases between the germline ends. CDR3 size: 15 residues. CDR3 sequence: CASSYGQGPNYGYTF. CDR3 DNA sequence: TGTGCCAGCAGTTATGGGCAGGGGCCTAACTATGGCTACACCTTC.

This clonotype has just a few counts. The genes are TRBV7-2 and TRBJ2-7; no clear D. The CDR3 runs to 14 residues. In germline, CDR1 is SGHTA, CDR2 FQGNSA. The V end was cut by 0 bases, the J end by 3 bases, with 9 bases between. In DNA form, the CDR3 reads TGTGCCAGCAGCTTAGCTGGCAGTAACTACGAGCAGTACTTC. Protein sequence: CASSLAGSNYEQYF.

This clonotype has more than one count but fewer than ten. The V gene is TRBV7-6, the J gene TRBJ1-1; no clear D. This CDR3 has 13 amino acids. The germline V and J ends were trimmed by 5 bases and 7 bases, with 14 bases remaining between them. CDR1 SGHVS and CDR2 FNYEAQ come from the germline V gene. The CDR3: CASSPSSGREAFF. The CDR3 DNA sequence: TGTGCCAGCAGCCCCTCCTCAGGACGTGAAGCTTTCTTT.

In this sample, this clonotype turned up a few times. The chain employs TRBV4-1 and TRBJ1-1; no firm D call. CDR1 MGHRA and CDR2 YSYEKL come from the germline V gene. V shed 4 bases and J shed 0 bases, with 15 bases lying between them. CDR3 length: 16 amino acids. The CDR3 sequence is CASSPEVSDLNTEAFF. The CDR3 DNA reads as TGCGCCAGCAGCCCAGAGGTTTCAGACTTGAACACTGAAGCTTTCTTT.

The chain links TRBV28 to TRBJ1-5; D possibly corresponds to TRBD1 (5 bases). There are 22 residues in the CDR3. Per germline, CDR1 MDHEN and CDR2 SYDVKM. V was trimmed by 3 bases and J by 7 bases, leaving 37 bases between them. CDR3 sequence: CASSFTLGRAEVGVRTSQPQHF. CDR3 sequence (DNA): TGTGCCAGCAGTTTTACCCTAGGCAGGGCAGAGGTGGGGGTCCGTACGTCGCAGCCCCAGCATTTT.

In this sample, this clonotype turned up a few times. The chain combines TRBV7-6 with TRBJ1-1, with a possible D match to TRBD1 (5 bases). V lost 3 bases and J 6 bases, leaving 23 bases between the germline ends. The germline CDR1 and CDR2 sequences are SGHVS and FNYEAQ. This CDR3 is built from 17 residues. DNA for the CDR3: TGTGCCAGCAGCTTCCCTGGCCAGGGAAATCCAGGACCTGAAGCTTTCTTT. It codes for CASSFPGQGNPGPEAFF. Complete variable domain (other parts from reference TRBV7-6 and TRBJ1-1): GAGVSQSPRYKVTKRGQDVALRCDPISGHVSLYWYRQALGQGPEFLTYFNYEAQQDKSGLPNDRFSAERPEGSISTLTIQRTEQRDSAMYRCASSFPGQGNPGPEAFFGQGTRLTVV.

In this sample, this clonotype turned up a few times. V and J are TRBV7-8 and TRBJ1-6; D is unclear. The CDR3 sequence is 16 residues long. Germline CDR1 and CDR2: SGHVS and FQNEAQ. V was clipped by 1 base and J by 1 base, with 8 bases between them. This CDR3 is CASSLDRRSYNSPLHF. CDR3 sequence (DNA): TGTGCCAGCAGCTTAGATCGAAGGTCCTATAATTCACCCCTCCACTTT.

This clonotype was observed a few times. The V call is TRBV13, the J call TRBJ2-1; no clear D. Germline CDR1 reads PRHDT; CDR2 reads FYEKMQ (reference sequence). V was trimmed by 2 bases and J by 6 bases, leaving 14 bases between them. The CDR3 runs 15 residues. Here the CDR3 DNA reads TGTGCCAGCAGCTTACAGGCTTTTATAGGCAATGAGCAGTTCTTC. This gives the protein CASSLQAFIGNEQFF. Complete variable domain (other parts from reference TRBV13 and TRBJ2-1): AAGVIQSPRHLIKEKRETATLKCYPIPRHDTVYWYQQGPGQDPQFLISFYEKMQSDKGSIPDRFSAQQFSDYHSELNMSSLELGDSALYFCASSLQAFIGNEQFFGPGTRLTVL.

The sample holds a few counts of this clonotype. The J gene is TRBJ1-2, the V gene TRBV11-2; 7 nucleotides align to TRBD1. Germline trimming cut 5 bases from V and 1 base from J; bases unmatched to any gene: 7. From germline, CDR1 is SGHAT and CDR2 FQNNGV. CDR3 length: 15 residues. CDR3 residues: CASSRGQGLNYGYTF. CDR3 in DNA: TGTGCCAGCAGCAGGGGGCAGGGCCTTAACTATGGCTACACCTTC.